This TCR beta chain was captured in a study of CD8+ T cells in alopecia areata. Background on the study: Patients in the treated group were given tofacitinib by mouth, 5 to 10 mg twice a day. Findings and limits, study-wide: Scalp specimens additionally yield sequences from normal skin's resident alphabeta T cells. Tofacitinib significantly reduced both scalp clonality and expanded CD8+ clones among the top 100.

Treatment in this sample: oral pan-JAK inhibitor, 5-10 mg twice daily. Individuals with alopecia areata gave both lesional scalp punch biopsies and peripheral blood for collection. Extraction and reverse transcription of RNA yielded cDNA as the sequencing template. Clones were sequenced by immunoSEQ multiplex PCR, and TCRdb holds only the in-frame ones, with some missing. Found here are around 150,000 clones, around 59% of them singletons; the top ten hold approximately 15%. CDR1 SGHAT and CDR2 FQDESV come from the germline V gene (reference sequence). The CDR3 runs 13 residues. The V and J ends lost 6 bases and 4 bases respectively, with 12 bases between them. Note on this clone: Antigen unknown.

The chain combines TRBV11-1 with TRBJ2-5; D unresolved. The specimen comprised CD4+ T cells sorted from blood, sampled at week 24, from a patient treated with tofacitinib. This sequence originates from a human donor with alopecia areata. The CDR3 DNA sequence: TGTGCCAGCAGTTTGGCCATCAGAGAGACCCAGTACTTC. The encoded protein is CASSLAIRETQYF. Variable domain in full (rest from reference TRBV11-1 and TRBJ2-5): EAEVAQSPRYKITEKSQAVAFWCDPISGHATLYWYRQILGQGPELLVQFQDESVVDDSQLPKDRFSAERLKGVDSTLKIQPAELGDSAMYLCASSLAIRETQYFGPGTRLLVL.